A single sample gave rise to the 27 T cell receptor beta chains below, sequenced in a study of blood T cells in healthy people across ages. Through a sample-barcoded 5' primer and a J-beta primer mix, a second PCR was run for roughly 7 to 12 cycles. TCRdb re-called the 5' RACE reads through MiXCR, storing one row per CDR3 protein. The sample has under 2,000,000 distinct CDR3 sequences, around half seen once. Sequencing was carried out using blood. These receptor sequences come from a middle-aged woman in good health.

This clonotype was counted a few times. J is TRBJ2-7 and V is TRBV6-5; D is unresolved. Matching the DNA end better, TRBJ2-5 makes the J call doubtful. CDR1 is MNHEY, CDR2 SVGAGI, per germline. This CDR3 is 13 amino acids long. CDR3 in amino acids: CASSYVFETTQYF. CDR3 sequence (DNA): TGTGCCAGCAGTTACGTCTTCGAGACGACCCAGTACTTC.

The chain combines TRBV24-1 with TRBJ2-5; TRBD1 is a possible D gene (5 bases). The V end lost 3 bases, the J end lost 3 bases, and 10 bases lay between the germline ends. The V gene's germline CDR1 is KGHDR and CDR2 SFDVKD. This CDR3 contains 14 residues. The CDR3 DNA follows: TGTGCCACCAGTGATCAGGGCACGAAAGAGACCCAGTACTTC. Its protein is CATSDQGTKETQYF.

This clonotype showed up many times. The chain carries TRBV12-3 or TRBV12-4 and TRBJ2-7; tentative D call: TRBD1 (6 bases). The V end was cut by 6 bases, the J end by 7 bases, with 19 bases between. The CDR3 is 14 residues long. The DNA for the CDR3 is TGTGCCAGCAGGCGGCAGGGACAAGTCCTGGAGCAGTACTTC. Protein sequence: CASRRQGQVLEQYF.

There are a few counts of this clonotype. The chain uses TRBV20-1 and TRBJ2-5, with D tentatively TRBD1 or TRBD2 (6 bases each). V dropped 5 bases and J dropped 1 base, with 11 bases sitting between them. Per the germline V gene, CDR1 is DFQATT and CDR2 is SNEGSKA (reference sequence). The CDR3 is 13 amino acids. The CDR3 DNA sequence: TGCAGTGCTTTTGGGGGGCTCCAAGAGACCCAGTACTTC. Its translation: CSAFGGLQETQYF.

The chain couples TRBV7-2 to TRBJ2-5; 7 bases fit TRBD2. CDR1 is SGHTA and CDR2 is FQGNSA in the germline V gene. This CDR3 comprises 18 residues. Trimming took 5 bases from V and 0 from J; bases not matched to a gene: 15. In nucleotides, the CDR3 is TGTGCCAGCAGCGTCCCGTGGGAGCGGGGAAAGTACCAAGAGACCCAGTACTTC. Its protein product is CASSVPWERGKYQETQYF.

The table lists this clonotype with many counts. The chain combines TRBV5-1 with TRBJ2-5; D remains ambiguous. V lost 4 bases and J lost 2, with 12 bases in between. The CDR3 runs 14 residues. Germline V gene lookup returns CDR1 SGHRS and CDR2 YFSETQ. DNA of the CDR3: TGCGCCAGCAGCCAGAAAACGATACAAGAGACCCAGTACTTC. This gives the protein CASSQKTIQETQYF.

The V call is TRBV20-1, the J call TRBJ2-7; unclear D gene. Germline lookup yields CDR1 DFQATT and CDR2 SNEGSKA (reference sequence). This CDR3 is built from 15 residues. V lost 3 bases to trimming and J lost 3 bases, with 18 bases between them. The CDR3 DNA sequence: TGCAGTGCTAGGCCCCTGAGGTTGGCTTACTACGAGCAGTACTTC. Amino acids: CSARPLRLAYYEQYF.

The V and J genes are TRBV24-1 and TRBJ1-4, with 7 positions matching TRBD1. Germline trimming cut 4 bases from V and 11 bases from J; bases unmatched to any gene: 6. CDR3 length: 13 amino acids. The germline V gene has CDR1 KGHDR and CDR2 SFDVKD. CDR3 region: CATSDATGSKLFF. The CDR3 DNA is TGTGCCACCAGTGACGCGACAGGGAGTAAACTGTTTTTT.

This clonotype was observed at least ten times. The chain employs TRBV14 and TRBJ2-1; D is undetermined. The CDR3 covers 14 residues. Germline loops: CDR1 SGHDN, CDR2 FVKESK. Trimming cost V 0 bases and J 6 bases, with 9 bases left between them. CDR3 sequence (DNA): TGTGCCAGCAGCCAAGAGCGAGTGATCAATGAGCAGTTCTTC. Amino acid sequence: CASSQERVINEQFF.

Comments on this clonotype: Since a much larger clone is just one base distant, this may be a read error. CDR3 amino acids: CSTLGIPETQYF. Here the CDR3 DNA reads TGCAGTACTCTCGGGATCCCAGAGACCCAGTACTTC. This chain connects TRBV20-1 to TRBJ2-5, with D possibly being TRBD2 (5 bases). Germline CDR1 reads DFQATT; CDR2 reads SNEGSKA (reference sequence). CDR3 size: 12 residues. Trimming removed 8 bases at V and 4 bases at J, with 14 bases between.

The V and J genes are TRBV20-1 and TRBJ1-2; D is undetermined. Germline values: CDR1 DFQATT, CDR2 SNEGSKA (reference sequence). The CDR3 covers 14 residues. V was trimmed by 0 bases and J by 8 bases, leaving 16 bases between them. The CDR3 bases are TGCAGTGCTAGAGATCGATGGGGTGCCGGCGGCTACACCTTC. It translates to CSARDRWGAGGYTF.

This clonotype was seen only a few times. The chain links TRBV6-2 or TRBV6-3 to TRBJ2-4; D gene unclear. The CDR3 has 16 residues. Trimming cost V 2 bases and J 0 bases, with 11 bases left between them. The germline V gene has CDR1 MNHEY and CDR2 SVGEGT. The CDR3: CASSYGRAIAKNIQYF. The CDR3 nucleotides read TGTGCCAGCAGTTACGGCCGGGCCATAGCCAAAAACATTCAGTACTTC.

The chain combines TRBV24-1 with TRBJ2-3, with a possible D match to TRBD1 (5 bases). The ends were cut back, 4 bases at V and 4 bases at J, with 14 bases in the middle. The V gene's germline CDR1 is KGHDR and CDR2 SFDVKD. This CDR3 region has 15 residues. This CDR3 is CATSDPSVRADTQYF. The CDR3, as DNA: TGTGCCACCAGTGACCCCTCTGTCAGGGCAGATACGCAGTATTTT.

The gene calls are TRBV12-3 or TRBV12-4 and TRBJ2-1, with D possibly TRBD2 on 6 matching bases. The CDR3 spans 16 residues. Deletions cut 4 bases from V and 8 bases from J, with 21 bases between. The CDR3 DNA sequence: TGTGCCAGCAGTTCCGTGACTAGTAATAGGAAGGATGAGCAGTTCTTC. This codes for CASSSVTSNRKDEQFF.

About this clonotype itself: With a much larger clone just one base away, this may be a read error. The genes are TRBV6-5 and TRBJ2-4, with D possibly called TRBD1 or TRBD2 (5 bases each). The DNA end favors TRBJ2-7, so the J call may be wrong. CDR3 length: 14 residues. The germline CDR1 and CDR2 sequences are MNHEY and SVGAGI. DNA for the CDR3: TGTGCCAGCAGATACTCGAGGGACCCCTACGAGCAGTACTTC. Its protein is CASRYSRDPYEQYF.

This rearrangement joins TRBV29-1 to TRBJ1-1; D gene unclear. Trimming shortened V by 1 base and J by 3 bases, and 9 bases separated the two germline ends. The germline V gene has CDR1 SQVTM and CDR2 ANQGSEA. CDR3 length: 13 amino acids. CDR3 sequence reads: CSVEAPSHTEAFF. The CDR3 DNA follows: TGCAGCGTTGAAGCTCCATCACACACTGAAGCTTTCTTT.

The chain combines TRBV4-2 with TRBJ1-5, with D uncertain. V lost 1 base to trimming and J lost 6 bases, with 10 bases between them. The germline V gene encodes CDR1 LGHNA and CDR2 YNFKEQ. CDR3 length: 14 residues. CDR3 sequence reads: CASSQAPIAQPQHF. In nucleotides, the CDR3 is TGTGCCAGCAGCCAAGCACCGATCGCTCAGCCCCAGCATTTT.

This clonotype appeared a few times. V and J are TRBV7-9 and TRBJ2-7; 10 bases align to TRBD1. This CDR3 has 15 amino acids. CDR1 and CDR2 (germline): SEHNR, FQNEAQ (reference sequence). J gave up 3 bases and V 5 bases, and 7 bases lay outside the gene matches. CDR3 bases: TGTGCCAGCAGCAAAGGGGGACAGGGGTTCTACGAGCAGTACTTC. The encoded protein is CASSKGGQGFYEQYF.

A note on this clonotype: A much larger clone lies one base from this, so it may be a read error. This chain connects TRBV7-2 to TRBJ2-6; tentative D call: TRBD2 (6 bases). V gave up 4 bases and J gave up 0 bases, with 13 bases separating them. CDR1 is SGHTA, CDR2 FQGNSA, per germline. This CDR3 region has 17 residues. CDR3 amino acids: CASSSPGVSSGANVLTF. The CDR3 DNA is TGTGCCAGCAGCTCCCCGGGGGTCAGCTCTGGGGCCAACGTCCTGACTTTC.

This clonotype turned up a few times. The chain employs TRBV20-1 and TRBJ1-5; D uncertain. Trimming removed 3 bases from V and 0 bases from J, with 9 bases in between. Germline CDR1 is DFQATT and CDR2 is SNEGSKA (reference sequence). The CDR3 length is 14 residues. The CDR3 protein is CSASWDNSNQPQHF. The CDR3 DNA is TGCAGTGCTAGTTGGGATAATAGCAATCAGCCCCAGCATTTT.

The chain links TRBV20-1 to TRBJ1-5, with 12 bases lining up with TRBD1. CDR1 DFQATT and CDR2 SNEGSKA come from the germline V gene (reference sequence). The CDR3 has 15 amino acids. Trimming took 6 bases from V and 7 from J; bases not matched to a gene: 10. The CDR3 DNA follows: TGCAGTGCCTCAACCGGGACAGGGGGCAGCCAGCCCCAGCATTTT. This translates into CSASTGTGGSQPQHF.

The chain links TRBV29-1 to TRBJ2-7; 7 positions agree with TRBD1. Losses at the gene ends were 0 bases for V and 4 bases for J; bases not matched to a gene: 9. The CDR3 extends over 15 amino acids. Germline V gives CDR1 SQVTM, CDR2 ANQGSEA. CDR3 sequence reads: CSVEDPTTGIYEQYF. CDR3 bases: TGCAGCGTTGAAGATCCGACGACAGGGATATACGAGCAGTACTTC.

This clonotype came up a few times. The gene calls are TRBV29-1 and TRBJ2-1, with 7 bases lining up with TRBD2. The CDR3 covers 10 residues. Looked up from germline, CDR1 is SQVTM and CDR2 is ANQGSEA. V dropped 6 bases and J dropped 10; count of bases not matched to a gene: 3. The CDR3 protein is CSVGGKEQFF. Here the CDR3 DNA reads TGCAGCGTGGGGGGGAAGGAGCAGTTCTTC.

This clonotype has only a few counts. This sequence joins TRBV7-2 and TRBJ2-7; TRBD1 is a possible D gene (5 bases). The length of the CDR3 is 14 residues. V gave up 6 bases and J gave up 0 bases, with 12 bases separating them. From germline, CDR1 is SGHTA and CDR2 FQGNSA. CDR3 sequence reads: CASRSQASSYEQYF. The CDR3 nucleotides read TGTGCCAGCAGGTCACAGGCAAGCTCCTACGAGCAGTACTTC. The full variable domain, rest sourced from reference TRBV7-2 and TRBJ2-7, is GAGVSQSPSNKVTEKGKDVELRCDPISGHTALYWYRQSLGQGLEFLIYFQGNSAPDKSGLPSDRFSAERTGGSVSTLTIQRTQQEDSAVYLCASRSQASSYEQYFGPGTRLTVT.

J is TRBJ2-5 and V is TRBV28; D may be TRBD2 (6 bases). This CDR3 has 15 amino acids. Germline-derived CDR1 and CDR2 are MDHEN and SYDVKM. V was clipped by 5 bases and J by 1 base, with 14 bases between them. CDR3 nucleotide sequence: TGTGCCAGCAGTCCCGAGACTAGAACCCAAGAGACCCAGTACTTC. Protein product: CASSPETRTQETQYF.

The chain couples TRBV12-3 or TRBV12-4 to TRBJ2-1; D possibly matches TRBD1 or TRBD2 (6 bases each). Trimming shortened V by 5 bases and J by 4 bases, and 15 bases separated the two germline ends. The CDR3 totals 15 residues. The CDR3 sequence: CASSPPGGVYNEQFF. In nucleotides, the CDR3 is TGTGCCAGCAGTCCCCCCGGGGGCGTTTACAATGAGCAGTTCTTC.

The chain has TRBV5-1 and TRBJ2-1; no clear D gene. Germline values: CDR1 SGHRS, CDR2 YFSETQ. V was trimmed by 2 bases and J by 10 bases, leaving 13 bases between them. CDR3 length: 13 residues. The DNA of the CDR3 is TGCGCCAGCAGCTTCAGGAGCTCCTACGAGCAGTTCTTC. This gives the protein CASSFRSSYEQFF.